This T cell receptor (beta chain) was captured by sequencing in a study of T cells in localized non-small cell lung cancer. Germline values: CDR1 PRHDT, CDR2 FYEKMQ (reference sequence). V shed 1 base, J shed 2 bases, and the junction held 3 bases outside the gene matches. CDR3 length equals 16 residues. A note on this clone: The antigen is not known.

Assay used: immunoSEQ multiplex PCR; TCRdb lists only in-frame clones, some missing. This table has tens of thousands of clones, about 89% appearing once. General study findings and limits: Uninvolved neighboring lung showed the greatest T cell clonality, exceeding tumor. Higher T cell density in the blood was associated with longer overall survival, whereas higher adjacent-lung clonality associated with shorter survival. Detection in adjacent lung was observed for a median roughly 57 of the top 100 tumor clones.

The clonotype originates from a man aged 35 to 69 with stage I squamous cell lung carcinoma. V and J are TRBV13 and TRBJ2-3; 10 bases fit TRBD2. This specimen consisted of peripheral blood, obtained before any cancer treatment. CDR3: CASSLVLAGATDTQYF. CDR3 coding DNA: TGTGCCAGCAGCTTAGTCCTAGCGGGGGCCACAGATACGCAGTATTTT.